This passage covers 27 T cell receptor beta chains from one sample sequenced in a study of shared clonotypes between healthy human individuals. Clones were read by immunoSEQ multiplex PCR, and TCRdb kept only the in-frame ones, dropping some. The data hold a few million clones, with under 95% observed a single time. Sequences were obtained from naive CD4+ T cells from PBMCs. Subset of the sample: CD45RA+ positively selected. The receptors derive from a man between 18 and 35 years old in good health. Some clones in this sample may be carry-over from other donors' samples.

V is TRBV5-1 and J is TRBJ2-7, with D possibly matching TRBD1 (6 bases). This CDR3 region has 13 residues. V dropped 4 bases and J dropped 2 bases, with 10 bases sitting between them. Germline V lookup: CDR1 SGHRS, CDR2 YFSETQ. The CDR3 sequence is CASSGGQTYEQYF. DNA of the CDR3: TGCGCCAGCAGCGGAGGACAGACCTACGAGCAGTACTTC.

The chain employs TRBV5-1 and TRBJ1-4; D is unresolved. Germline CDR1 SGHRS, CDR2 YFSETQ. The CDR3 has 13 residues. Trimming removed 3 bases from V and 8 bases from J, with 11 bases in between. The DNA of the CDR3 is TGCGCCAGCAGCTCCACCCCGGGCGAAAAACTGTTTTTT. Translation gives CASSSTPGEKLFF.

The chain carries TRBV6-6 and TRBJ2-5; D is possibly TRBD1 (6 bases). The germline V gene encodes CDR1 MNHNY and CDR2 SVGAGI (reference sequence). The CDR3 is 12 residues long. V was clipped by 5 bases and J by 4 bases, with 8 bases between them. The CDR3 region is CASSTGTETQYF. CDR3 DNA sequence: TGTGCCAGCAGTACAGGGACAGAGACCCAGTACTTC.

The chain has TRBV2 and TRBJ2-2; 8 nucleotides agree with TRBD1. CDR3 size: 15 residues. J lost 4 bases, V lost 7 bases, and 8 bases had no gene match. The germline V gene encodes CDR1 SNHLY and CDR2 FYNNEI. In nucleotides, the CDR3 is TGTGCCAGCAACCGCGCGACAGGGGTCACCGGGGAGCTGTTTTTT. Translated: CASNRATGVTGELFF.

J is TRBJ1-1 and V is TRBV5-1; TRBD1 aligns across 9 bases. The germline gives CDR1 SGHRS, CDR2 YFSETQ. The CDR3 sequence is 17 residues long. Trimming at V came to 3 bases and at J to 2 bases, leaving 11 bases not matched to a gene. CDR3 sequence: CASSSLGQGHVNTEAFF. In DNA form, the CDR3 reads TGCGCCAGCAGCTCGCTGGGACAGGGCCACGTAAACACTGAAGCTTTCTTT.

J is TRBJ2-2 and V is TRBV11-1, with 11 bases aligning to TRBD2. The junction had 7 bases not matched to a gene; V was cut back by 1 base and J by 6 bases. In germline, CDR1 is SGHAT, CDR2 FQDESV (reference sequence). The CDR3 totals 17 residues. CDR3 nucleotide sequence: TGTGCCAGCAGCTTAGAACTAGCGGGAGTTGGCTCCGGGGAGCTGTTTTTT. Encoded protein: CASSLELAGVGSGELFF.

The CDR3 DNA reads TGTGCCAGTAGTACGTCCGGGACAGGGCCGTGGGAGCAGTACTTC. Protein: CASSTSGTGPWEQYF. V gene TRBV19 combines with J gene TRBJ2-7; 9 bases match TRBD1. This CDR3 comprises 15 residues. CDR1 and CDR2 (germline): LNHDA, SQIVND (reference sequence). V was pared by 4 bases and J by 7 bases, with 11 bases of the junction left unmatched.

The CDR3 DNA reads TGTGCCAGCAGCCGAATTGCCACGTCGCAGGGCCGGACTAGCGGGAGGGATAATGAGCAGTTCTTC. This encodes CASSRIATSQGRTSGRDNEQFF. The chain joins TRBV7-3 to TRBJ2-1; 15 positions agree with TRBD2. The CDR3 is 22 amino acids. V dropped 5 bases and J dropped 7; count of bases not matched to a gene: 24. Per the germline V gene, CDR1 is SGHTA and CDR2 is FQGTGA.

J is TRBJ2-2 and V is TRBV7-2; 7 bases agree with TRBD2. This CDR3 contains 15 residues. V dropped 1 base and J dropped 3; count of bases not matched to a gene: 2. Per the germline V gene, CDR1 is SGHTA and CDR2 is FQGNSA. The CDR3 loop is CASSLGREYTGELFF. The CDR3 DNA sequence: TGTGCCAGCAGCTTAGGGCGGGAGTACACCGGGGAGCTGTTTTTT. Based on the CDR3 plus reference TRBV7-2 and TRBJ2-2, the full variable domain is GAGVSQSPSNKVTEKGKDVELRCDPISGHTALYWYRQSLGQGLEFLIYFQGNSAPDKSGLPSDRFSAERTGGSVSTLTIQRTQQEDSAVYLCASSLGREYTGELFFGEGSRLTVL.

The genes are TRBV14 and TRBJ2-1; 14 bases fit TRBD2. With V trimmed by 2 bases and J by 8 bases, 5 bases remained unmatched. CDR3 size: 16 residues. CDR1 SGHDN and CDR2 FVKESK come from the germline V gene. The CDR3 sequence is CASSQTGTSGSYEQFF. CDR3 coding DNA: TGTGCCAGCAGCCAAACCGGGACTAGCGGGAGCTATGAGCAGTTCTTC.

The CDR3 loop is CASSFDRGTEAFF. The CDR3 bases are TGTGCCAGCAGCTTTGACAGGGGCACTGAAGCTTTCTTT. The chain links TRBV7-2 to TRBJ1-1, with TRBD1 matching over 8 bases. The CDR3 is 13 amino acids. J gave up 4 bases and V 3 bases, and 1 base lay outside the gene matches. CDR1 and CDR2 from the germline V gene are SGHTA and FQGNSA.

The sample holds a few counts of this clone. The chain couples TRBV10-3 to TRBJ1-1; D call uncertain. CDR1 and CDR2 (germline): ENHRY, SYGVKD. This CDR3 has 12 residues. Deletions cut 6 bases from V and 8 bases from J, with 13 bases between. The CDR3: CAIRSSYAEAFF. CDR3 bases: TGTGCCATCAGGTCGTCTTATGCCGAAGCTTTCTTT.

This sequence joins TRBV27 and TRBJ1-4, with 11 bases lining up with TRBD1. Germline V gives CDR1 MNHEY, CDR2 SMNVEV (reference sequence). This CDR3 is built from 18 residues. V gave up 3 bases and J gave up 7 bases; unmatched junction bases: 13. The CDR3 loop reads CASSFGRDRGIKGEKLFF. The CDR3 DNA follows: TGTGCCAGCAGTTTCGGCCGGGACAGGGGGATCAAAGGTGAAAAACTGTTTTTT. The full variable domain, with the rest looked up from reference TRBV27 and TRBJ1-4, is EAQVTQNPRYLITVTGKKLTVTCSQNMNHEYMSWYRQDPGLGLRQIYYSMNVEVTDKGDVPEGYKVSRKEKRNFPLILESPSPNQTSLYFCASSFGRDRGIKGEKLFFGSGTQLSVL.

The genes are TRBV4-2 and TRBJ2-1, with TRBD2 matching 7 bases. The CDR3 runs 17 residues. CDR1 is LGHNA and CDR2 is YNFKEQ in the germline V gene. V was pared by 1 base and J by 0 bases, with 6 bases of the junction left unmatched. In DNA form, the CDR3 reads TGTGCCAGCAGCCAAGTAGCGGGCGCTCCCTCCTACAATGAGCAGTTCTTC. This encodes CASSQVAGAPSYNEQFF.

The rearrangement joins TRBV6-1 to TRBJ2-5; 9 bases agree with TRBD2. The germline V gene encodes CDR1 MNHNS and CDR2 SASEGT. The J segment lost 1 base and the V segment lost 5 bases, leaving 2 bases of the junction unmatched. The CDR3 has 14 residues. CDR3 bases: TGTGCCAGCAGTATGCGGGAGGGCCAAGAGACCCAGTACTTC. It specifies CASSMREGQETQYF.

The table lists this clone with a few counts. The genes are TRBV18 and TRBJ1-1; no firm D call. Germline V gene lookup returns CDR1 KGHSH and CDR2 LQKENI. There are 13 residues in the CDR3. Deletions cut 1 base from V and 5 bases from J, with 8 bases between. The CDR3 DNA sequence: TGTGCCAGCTCACCACGGGTACGGACTGAAGCTTTCTTT. Translated, it gives CASSPRVRTEAFF.

This rearrangement joins TRBV30 to TRBJ1-2; D ambiguous. The V gene's germline CDR1 is GTSNPN and CDR2 SVGIG (reference sequence). This CDR3 is built from 14 residues. Trimming cost V 0 bases and J 6 bases, with 14 bases left between them. CDR3 coding DNA: TGTGCCTGGAGTGTCGGAAACCCCTCGGATGGCTACACCTTC. Its translation is CAWSVGNPSDGYTF.

The chain joins TRBV7-3 to TRBJ2-1; 7 bases are a match to TRBD2. Trimming removed 2 bases from V and 5 bases from J; junction bases left unmatched: 6. Germline loops: CDR1 SGHTA, CDR2 FQGTGA. The CDR3 has 15 residues. The CDR3 DNA sequence: TGTGCCAGCAGCTTATCTGGCGGGAGCCACAATGAGCAGTTCTTC. This translates into CASSLSGGSHNEQFF.

With regard to this clone: Other nucleotide sequences in the sample specify the same CDR3. The chain couples TRBV14 to TRBJ2-3; no clear D gene. The V gene lost 3 bases and the J gene lost 2 bases, with 3 bases spanning the gap. The CDR3 is 12 amino acids. CDR1 is SGHDN and CDR2 is FVKESK in the germline V gene. The CDR3 DNA reads as TGTGCCAGCAGCCAGTACACAGATACGCAGTATTTT. It is translated as CASSQYTDTQYF.

The chain uses TRBV2 and TRBJ2-7, with 13 nucleotides matching TRBD2. The V gene end was trimmed by 0 bases and the J gene end by 5 bases; junction bases not matched to a gene: 10. Germline V gives CDR1 SNHLY, CDR2 FYNNEI. This CDR3 has 18 amino acids. Written as DNA, the CDR3 is TGTGCCAGCAGTGAAGCCCCACTAGCGGGAGGGCCGTTCCACGAGCAGTACTTC. Translated: CASSEAPLAGGPFHEQYF.

V is TRBV7-2 and J is TRBJ2-3; the D gene is possibly TRBD2 (5 bases). This CDR3 has 13 residues. Germline-derived CDR1 and CDR2 are SGHTA and FQGNSA. V gave up 10 bases and J gave up 0 bases, with 11 bases separating them. CDR3 nucleotide sequence: TGTGCCACCCGTGGCGGGAGCACAGATACGCAGTATTTT. Its translation: CATRGGSTDTQYF.

With respect to this clone: This sample also contains other DNA sequences that code for the same CDR3. The V call is TRBV11-3, the J call TRBJ2-3; D possibly corresponds to TRBD2 (6 bases). The CDR3 extends over 15 amino acids. Germline CDR1 is SGHNT and CDR2 is YENEEA. V lost 1 base and J lost 2, with 10 bases in between. CDR3 amino acids: CASSLGTSPTDTQYF. CDR3 coding DNA: TGTGCCAGCAGCTTAGGTACTAGCCCCACAGATACGCAGTATTTT. The variable domain in full, completed from reference TRBV11-3 and TRBJ2-3, reads EAGVVQSPRYKIIEKKQPVAFWCNPISGHNTLYWYLQNLGQGPELLIRYENEEAVDDSQLPKDRFSAERLKGVDSTLKIQPAELGDSAVYLCASSLGTSPTDTQYFGPGTRLTVL.

The CDR3 protein is CASNSGLRDYRNEQFF. In DNA, the CDR3 is TGTGCCAGCAACTCGGGTCTCCGGGATTATCGGAATGAGCAGTTCTTC. The chain uses TRBV28 and TRBJ2-1, with a possible D match to TRBD2 (5 bases). The CDR3 has 16 residues. Germline V gene lookup returns CDR1 MDHEN and CDR2 SYDVKM. Trimming cost V 7 bases and J 7 bases, with 23 bases left between them.

V gene TRBV25-1 combines with J gene TRBJ1-2; 9 nucleotides line up with TRBD1. CDR1 and CDR2 from the germline V gene are MGHDK and SYGVNS. The V gene end was trimmed by 7 bases and the J gene end by 8 bases; junction bases not matched to a gene: 8. CDR3 length: 13 amino acids. DNA of the CDR3: TGTGCCAGCACGCCCGGGACAGGGAGAGGCTACACCTTC. Encoded protein: CASTPGTGRGYTF.

The V and J genes are TRBV18 and TRBJ2-2; 8 nucleotides line up with TRBD2. Germline CDR1 KGHSH, CDR2 LQKENI. V was clipped by 4 bases and J by 6 bases; unmatched bases: 13. The CDR3 has 17 amino acids. CDR3 nucleotide sequence: TGTGCCAGCTCACTTTATACTAGCGGAGAAGGGGCCGGGGAGCTGTTTTTT. Amino acids: CASSLYTSGEGAGELFF.

The genes are TRBV6-6 and TRBJ1-2; 11 bases align to TRBD1. The CDR3 length is 13 residues. CDR1 is MNHNY and CDR2 is SVGAGI in the germline V gene (reference sequence). V shed 8 bases and J 6 bases; nucleotides not matched to a gene: 5. CDR3 sequence reads: CASGRTGGHGYTF. CDR3 coding DNA: TGTGCCAGCGGAAGGACAGGGGGCCATGGCTACACCTTC.

The rearrangement joins TRBV28 to TRBJ1-1; TRBD1 is a possible D gene (5 bases). The CDR3 covers 13 residues. CDR1 and CDR2 from the germline V gene are MDHEN and SYDVKM. Deletions cut 0 bases from V and 4 bases from J, with 6 bases between. The CDR3 is CASSLWGVTEAFF. The CDR3 coding sequence is TGTGCCAGCAGTTTATGGGGGGTCACTGAAGCTTTCTTT.